This TCR beta chain comes out of a study of technical replicates of blood from a handful of donors. The method was immunoSEQ multiplex PCR; TCRdb's version includes in-frame clones alone and lacks a portion of them. The table records over 90,000 clones, 95% to 96% of them present only once. The CDR3 contains 15 residues. Germline lookup yields CDR1 MNHEY and CDR2 SMNVEV (reference sequence). Trimming took 5 bases from V and 4 from J; bases not matched to a gene: 9. The specimen sequenced was T cells isolated from PBMCs. The chain is built from TRBV27 and TRBJ2-7; TRBD2 agrees at 9 bases. This clonotype originated in a human donor in good health. The CDR3 DNA reads TGTGCCAGCAGTCCCACTAGCGGGCGATATTACGAGCAGTACTTC. Translation: CASSPTSGRYYEQYF.